The present TCR beta chain was sequenced within a study of identical twins. MiXCR, run by TCRdb on the 5' RACE reads, gives a single entry per CDR3 protein. The table has under 350,000 distinct CDR3 sequences, 7.5% to 9.5% seen once. All donors comprised healthy Caucasians. This clonotype was seen at least ten times. Antigen specificity is unknown. Overall study results and limits: Conclusions relied on cross-sectional statistical analysis, not following the same donors.

The germline V gene encodes CDR1 LGHNA and CDR2 YSLEER. Between the trimmed V and J ends, which lost 0 bases and 7 bases, there was a span of 4 bases. This CDR3 has 12 amino acids. These data were likewise used in another study, on yellow fever vaccine responses in identical twins.

Sequenced sample: CD8+ T cells sorted from blood. The chain links TRBV4-3 to TRBJ2-1, with unresolved D. The source of this sequence is a woman in her late teens or twenties in good health. The CDR3 protein is CASSQDRNEQFF. CDR3 DNA: TGCGCCAGCAGCCAAGATAGAAATGAGCAGTTCTTC.